This TCR beta chain was recovered during a study of identical twins' blood T cells. Overall study results and limits: Twins shared about as many clonotypes as their cloneset sizes predicted.

This clonotype was recorded many times. The antigen remains undetermined. A previously described protocol, modified, built RNA-based TCR cDNA libraries. Each TCR cDNA library carried sample-specific barcodes on both ends. TCRdb reanalysed the 5' RACE reads using MiXCR and keeps one entry per CDR3 protein. This table has 300,000 to 450,000 distinct CDR3 sequences, roughly 30% appearing once. This sequence originates from a woman between 18 and 49 years old in good health. Sequencing input: PBMCs.

CDR3 residues: CSVKQGSRNQPQHF. DNA of the CDR3: TGCAGTGTTAAACAGGGTTCGCGCAATCAGCCCCAGCATTTT. This rearrangement joins TRBV20-1 to TRBJ1-5; weak D call: TRBD1 (6 bases). CDR1 is DFQATT and CDR2 is SNEGSKA in the germline V gene (reference sequence). This CDR3 contains 14 residues. The V end lost 7 bases, the J end lost 2 bases, and 15 bases lay between the germline ends.